The clone carrying this T cell receptor (beta chain) was detected only once. Antigen: not known. The V gene's germline CDR1 is SGHVS and CDR2 FQNEAQ. The CDR3 length is 16 residues. V was clipped by 1 base and J by 6 bases; unmatched bases: 7. Some clones are missing from TCRdb's copy, which holds only in-frame ones; the method was immunoSEQ multiplex PCR. Among about 31,000 clones listed, about 70% were seen once. The data stem from a study of CD4 T cells in relation to SARS-CoV-2 and coronaviruses. Study context: Convalescent patients were fewer than 10 males and 4 females; two were Hispanic.

The chain employs TRBV7-8 and TRBJ2-7; 12 bases agree with TRBD2. The source is an adult with COVID-19. Sequencing was done on a sample of memory CD4+ T cells from PBMCs, cultured in vitro. The CDR3 DNA sequence: TGTGCCAGCAGCTTAGGACTAGCGGGAGTACTTCGCGAGCAGTACTTC. It codes for CASSLGLAGVLREQYF.